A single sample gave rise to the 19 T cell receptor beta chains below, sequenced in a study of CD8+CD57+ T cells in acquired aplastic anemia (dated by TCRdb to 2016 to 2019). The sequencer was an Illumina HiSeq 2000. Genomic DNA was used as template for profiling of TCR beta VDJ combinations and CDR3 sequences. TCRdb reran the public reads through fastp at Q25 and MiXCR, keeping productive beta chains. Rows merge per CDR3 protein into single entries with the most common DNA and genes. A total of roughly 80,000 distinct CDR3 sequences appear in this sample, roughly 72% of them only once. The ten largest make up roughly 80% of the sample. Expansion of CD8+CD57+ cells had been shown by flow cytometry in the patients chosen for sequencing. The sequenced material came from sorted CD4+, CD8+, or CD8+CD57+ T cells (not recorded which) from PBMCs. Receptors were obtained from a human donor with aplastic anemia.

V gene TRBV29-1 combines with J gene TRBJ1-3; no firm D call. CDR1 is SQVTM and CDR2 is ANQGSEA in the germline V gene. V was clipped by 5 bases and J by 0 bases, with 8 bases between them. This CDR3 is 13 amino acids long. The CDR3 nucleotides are TGCAGCGTTTTCTTTAACTCTGGAAACACCATATATTTT. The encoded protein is CSVFFNSGNTIYF.

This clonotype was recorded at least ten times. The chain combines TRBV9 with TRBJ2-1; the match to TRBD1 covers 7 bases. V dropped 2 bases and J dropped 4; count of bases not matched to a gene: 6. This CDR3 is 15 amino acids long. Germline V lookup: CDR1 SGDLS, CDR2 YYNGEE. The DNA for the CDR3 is TGTGCCAGCAGCGTGGAAGGGACAGAGTACAATGAGCAGTTCTTC. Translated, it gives CASSVEGTEYNEQFF.

In DNA form, the CDR3 reads TGTGCCACCAGCCCCGAGGGGACGTTCGAAGCTAACTATGGCTACACCTTC. It translates to CATSPEGTFEANYGYTF. The genes are TRBV15 and TRBJ1-2; weak D call: TRBD1 (5 bases). Trimming left V 5 bases short and J 0 bases short, with 19 bases between. Germline loops: CDR1 LNHNV, CDR2 YYDKDF (reference sequence). The CDR3 spans 17 residues. Complete variable domain (other parts from reference TRBV15 and TRBJ1-2): DAMVIQNPRYQVTQFGKPVTLSCSQTLNHNVMYWYQQKSSQAPKLLFHYYDKDFNNEADTPDNFQSRRPNTSFCFLDIRSPGLGDTAMYLCATSPEGTFEANYGYTFGSGTRLTVV.

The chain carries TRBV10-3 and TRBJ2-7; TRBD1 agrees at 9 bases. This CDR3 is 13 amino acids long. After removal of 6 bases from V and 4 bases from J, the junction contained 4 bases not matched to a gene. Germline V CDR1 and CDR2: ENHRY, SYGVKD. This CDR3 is CAISRDREYEQYF. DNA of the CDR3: TGTGCCATCAGCCGGGACAGGGAATACGAGCAGTACTTC.

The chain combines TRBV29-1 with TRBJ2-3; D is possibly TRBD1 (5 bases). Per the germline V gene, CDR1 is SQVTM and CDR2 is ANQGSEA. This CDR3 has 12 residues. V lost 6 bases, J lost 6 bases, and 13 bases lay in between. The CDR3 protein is CSVRAVGDTQYF. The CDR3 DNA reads TGCAGCGTCAGGGCAGTCGGGGATACGCAGTATTTT.

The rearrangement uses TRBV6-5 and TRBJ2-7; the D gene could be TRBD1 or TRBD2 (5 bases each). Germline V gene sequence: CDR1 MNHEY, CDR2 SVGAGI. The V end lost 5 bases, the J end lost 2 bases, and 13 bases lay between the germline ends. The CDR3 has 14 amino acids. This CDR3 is CASSARDGTYEQYF. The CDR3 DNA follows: TGTGCCAGCAGTGCCCGGGACGGCACCTACGAGCAGTACTTC.

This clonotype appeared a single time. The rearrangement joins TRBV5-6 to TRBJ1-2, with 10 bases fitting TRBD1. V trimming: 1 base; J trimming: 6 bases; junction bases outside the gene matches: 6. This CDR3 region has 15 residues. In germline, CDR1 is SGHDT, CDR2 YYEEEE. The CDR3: CASSLPGQGLNGYTF. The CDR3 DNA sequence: TGTGCCAGCAGCTTGCCGGGACAGGGGCTGAATGGCTACACCTTC.

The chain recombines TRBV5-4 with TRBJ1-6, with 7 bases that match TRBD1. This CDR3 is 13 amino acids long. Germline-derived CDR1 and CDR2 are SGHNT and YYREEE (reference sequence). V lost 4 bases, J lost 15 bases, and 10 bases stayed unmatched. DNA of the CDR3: TGTGCCAGCAGCGGAGGCCTGGACAGGTTCCTCCACTTT. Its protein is CASSGGLDRFLHF.

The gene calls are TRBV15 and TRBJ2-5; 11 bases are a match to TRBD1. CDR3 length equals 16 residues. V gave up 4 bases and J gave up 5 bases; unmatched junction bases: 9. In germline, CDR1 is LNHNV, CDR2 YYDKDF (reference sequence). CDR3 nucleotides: TGTGCCACCAGCACGGGCACATGGACAGGGGGCGAGACCCAGTACTTC. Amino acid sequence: CATSTGTWTGGETQYF.

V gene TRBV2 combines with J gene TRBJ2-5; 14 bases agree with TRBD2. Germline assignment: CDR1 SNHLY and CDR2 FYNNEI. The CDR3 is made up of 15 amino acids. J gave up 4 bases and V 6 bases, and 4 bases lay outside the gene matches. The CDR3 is CASSQTSGRGETQYF. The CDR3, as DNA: TGTGCCAGCAGCCAGACTAGCGGGAGGGGAGAGACCCAGTACTTC.

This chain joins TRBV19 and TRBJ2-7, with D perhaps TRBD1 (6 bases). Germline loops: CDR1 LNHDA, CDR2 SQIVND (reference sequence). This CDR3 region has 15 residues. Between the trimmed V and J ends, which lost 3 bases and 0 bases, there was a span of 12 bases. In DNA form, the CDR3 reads TGTGCCAGTAGTATCTACAGGGATCCCTCCTACGAGCAGTACTTC. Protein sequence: CASSIYRDPSYEQYF.

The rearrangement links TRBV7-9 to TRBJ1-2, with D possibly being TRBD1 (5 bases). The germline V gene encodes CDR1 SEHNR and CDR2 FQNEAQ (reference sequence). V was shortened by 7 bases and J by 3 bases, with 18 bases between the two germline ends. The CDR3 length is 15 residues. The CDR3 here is CASTEGTGVDYGYTF. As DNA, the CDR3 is TGTGCCAGCACCGAGGGAACGGGGGTGGACTATGGCTACACCTTC. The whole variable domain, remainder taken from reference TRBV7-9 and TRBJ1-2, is DTGVSQNPRHKITKRGQNVTFRCDPISEHNRLYWYRQTLGQGPEFLTYFQNEAQLEKSRLLSDRFSAERPKGSFSTLEIQRTEQGDSAMYLCASTEGTGVDYGYTFGSGTRLTVV.

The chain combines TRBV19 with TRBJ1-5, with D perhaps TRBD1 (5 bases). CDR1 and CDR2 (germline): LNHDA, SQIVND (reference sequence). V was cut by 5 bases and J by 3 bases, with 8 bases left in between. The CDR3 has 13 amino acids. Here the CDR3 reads CASSETVNQPQHF. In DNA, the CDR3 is TGTGCCAGTAGTGAGACAGTCAATCAGCCCCAGCATTTT.

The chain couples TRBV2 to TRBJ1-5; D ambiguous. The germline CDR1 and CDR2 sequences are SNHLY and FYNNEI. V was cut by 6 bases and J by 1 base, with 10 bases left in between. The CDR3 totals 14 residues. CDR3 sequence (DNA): TGTGCCAGCAGCCCCTTCGGGAGCAATCAGCCCCAGCATTTT. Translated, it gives CASSPFGSNQPQHF.

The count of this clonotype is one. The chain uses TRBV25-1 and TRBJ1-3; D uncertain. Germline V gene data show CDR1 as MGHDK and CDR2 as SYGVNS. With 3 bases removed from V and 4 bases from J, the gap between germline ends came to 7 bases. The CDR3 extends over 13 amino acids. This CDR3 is CASSDIVGNTIYF. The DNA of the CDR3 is TGTGCCAGCAGTGACATCGTCGGAAACACCATATATTTT.

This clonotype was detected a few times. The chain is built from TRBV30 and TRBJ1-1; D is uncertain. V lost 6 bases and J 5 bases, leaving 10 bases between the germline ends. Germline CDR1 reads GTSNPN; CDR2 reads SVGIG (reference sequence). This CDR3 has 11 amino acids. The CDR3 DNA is TGTGCCTGCCAGGCTGAGACTGAAGCTTTCTTT. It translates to CACQAETEAFF.

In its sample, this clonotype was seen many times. This CDR3 is CASSPPGGNTEAFF. The CDR3 nucleotides are TGTGCCAGCAGCCCCCCTGGGGGGAACACTGAAGCTTTCTTT. The chain employs TRBV7-8 and TRBJ1-1; D possibly corresponds to TRBD1 (5 bases). The V gene lost 5 bases and the J gene lost 1 base, with 11 bases spanning the gap. The germline V gene has CDR1 SGHVS and CDR2 FQNEAQ. The CDR3 length is 14 residues.

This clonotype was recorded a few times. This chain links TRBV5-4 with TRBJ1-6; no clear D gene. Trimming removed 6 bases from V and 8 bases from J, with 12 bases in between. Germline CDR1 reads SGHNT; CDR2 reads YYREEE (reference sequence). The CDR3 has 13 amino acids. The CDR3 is CASTELMDSPLHF. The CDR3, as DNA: TGTGCCAGCACCGAACTAATGGATTCACCCCTCCACTTT.

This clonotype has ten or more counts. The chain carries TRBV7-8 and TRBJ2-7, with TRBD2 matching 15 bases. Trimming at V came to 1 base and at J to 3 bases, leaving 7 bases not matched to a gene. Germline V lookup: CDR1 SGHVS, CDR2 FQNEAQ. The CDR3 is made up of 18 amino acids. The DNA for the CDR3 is TGTGCCAGCAGCTTAGGTGGCAGGGGACTAGCGGGAGGCTACGAGCAGTACTTC. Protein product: CASSLGGRGLAGGYEQYF.